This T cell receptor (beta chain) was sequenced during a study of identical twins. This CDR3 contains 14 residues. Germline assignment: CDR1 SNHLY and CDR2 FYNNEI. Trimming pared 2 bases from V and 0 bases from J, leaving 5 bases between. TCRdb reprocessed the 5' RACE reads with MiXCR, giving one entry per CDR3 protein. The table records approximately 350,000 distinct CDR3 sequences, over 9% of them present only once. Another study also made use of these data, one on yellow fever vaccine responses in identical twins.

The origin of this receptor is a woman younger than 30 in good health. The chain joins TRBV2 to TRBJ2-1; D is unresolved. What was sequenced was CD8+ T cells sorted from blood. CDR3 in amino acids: CASSEWSSYNEQFF. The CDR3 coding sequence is TGTGCCAGCAGTGAATGGAGCTCCTACAATGAGCAGTTCTTC.